Listed below are T cell receptor beta chains from one sample, sequenced in a study of human T cells and chemical hapten exposure. TCRdb reprocessed the RACE reads via MiXCR and lists one record per CDR3 protein. The sample has fewer than 200,000 distinct CDR3 sequences; 20% to 25% are singletons. Sequenced material: whole blood, taken in connection with sensitization to the hapten diphenylcyclopropenone (DPC). Every receptor here comes from a woman between 45 and 60 years old with alopecia areata. Some clones in this sample may be carry-over from other donors' samples. CDR3s include the opening cysteine and the closing phenylalanine or tryptophan. A D gene is named only where the DNA matches it firmly. Clone size is stated in some rows and not others, as once, few, many or a class when expanded.

few	TRBD2	TRBV2	TRBJ2-1	CASSDDGRAENEQFF	TGTGCCAGCAGTGATGACGGGAGGGCCGAGAATGAGCAGTTCTTC
-	TRBD2	TRBV7-9	TRBJ2-7	CASREAGAINEQYF	TGTGCCAGCAGGGAAGCGGGAGCGATTAACGAGCAGTACTTC
few	-	TRBV20-1	TRBJ2-5	CSARVPGEETQYF	TGCAGTGCTAGAGTACCGGGAGAAGAGACCCAGTACTTC
-	-	TRBV12-3/TRBV12-4	TRBJ2-3	CASTRIPDTQYF	TGTGCCAGTACCCGGATCCCAGATACGCAGTATTTT
few	-	TRBV30	TRBJ2-7	CAWNKGSLSYEQYF	TGTGCCTGGAATAAGGGTTCTCTCTCCTACGAGCAGTACTTC
few	-	TRBV16	TRBJ1-1	CASSPIRVHTEAFF	TGTGCCAGCAGCCCGATCAGGGTCCACACTGAAGCTTTCTTT
-	-	TRBV2	TRBJ1-2	CASSDRPSRGYTF	TGTGCCAGCAGTGACAGACCTTCGCGGGGCTACACCTTC
few	-	TRBV3-1	TRBJ2-7	CASSLPLAAEFYEQYF	TGTGCCAGCAGCCTGCCGTTGGCGGCCGAGTTCTACGAGCAGTACTTC
-	TRBD1	TRBV7-9	TRBJ2-1	CASTTGGNEQFF	TGTGCCAGCACAACAGGGGGGAATGAGCAGTTCTTC
-	-	TRBV10-3	TRBJ1-1	CAIRLVPSNTEAFF	TGTGCCATCAGACTCGTCCCTTCGAACACTGAAGCTTTCTTT
few	-	TRBV11-3	TRBJ2-1	CASSLRQEYEQFF	TGTGCCAGCAGCCTAAGACAGGAATATGAGCAGTTCTTC
-	TRBD2	TRBV3-1	TRBJ2-3	CASSHLAGTSTDTQYF	TGTGCCAGCAGCCACCTAGCGGGAACTAGCACAGATACGCAGTATTTT
-	-	TRBV20-1	TRBJ2-7	CSARSLDPDIRLYEQYF	TGCAGTGCTAGATCTCTCGACCCGGACATCCGCCTATACGAGCAGTACTTC
few	TRBD2	TRBV29-1	TRBJ2-7	CSVGWGGSYEQYF	TGCAGCGTTGGATGGGGCGGGAGCTACGAGCAGTACTTC
few	-	TRBV7-8	TRBJ1-5	CASSLSREGQPQHF	TGTGCCAGCAGCCTCAGCAGGGAGGGTCAGCCCCAGCATTTT
-	-	TRBV29-1	TRBJ2-3	CSVEDQVTDTQYF	TGCAGCGTTGAAGACCAGGTTACAGATACGCAGTATTTT
few	-	TRBV29-1	TRBJ2-3	CSAEAVGTDTQYF	TGCAGCGCCGAAGCAGTGGGCACAGATACGCAGTATTTT
few	TRBD2	TRBV5-6	TRBJ2-3	CATRTSGSTDTQYF	TGTGCCACCCGGACTAGCGGTAGCACAGATACGCAGTATTTT
few	TRBD2	TRBV14	TRBJ2-2	CASSQDLRRELNTGELFF	TGTGCCAGCAGCCAAGATCTTAGGCGGGAGCTAAACACCGGGGAGCTGTTTTTT
few	TRBD1	TRBV5-1	TRBJ2-7	CASSLDVRDRSPEQYF	TGCGCCAGCAGCTTGGATGTCCGGGACAGGTCCCCTGAGCAGTACTTC
-	TRBD2	TRBV10-2	TRBJ2-7	CASSESNSGLWNEQYF	TGCGCCAGCAGTGAGTCGAATAGCGGGCTTTGGAACGAGCAGTACTTC
few	TRBD1	TRBV5-1	TRBJ1-3	CASGETGAIGNTIYF	TGCGCCAGCGGCGAGACAGGGGCTATCGGAAACACCATATATTTT
-	-	TRBV5-1	TRBJ2-7	CASSSQPSSYEQYF	TGCGCCAGCAGTTCTCAGCCTAGCTCCTACGAGCAGTACTTC
once	TRBD1	TRBV7-2	TRBJ1-5	CASSLHRGSNQPQHF	TGTGCCAGCAGCTTACACAGGGGAAGCAATCAGCCCCAGCATTTT
-	TRBD2	TRBV11-2	TRBJ2-3	CASSLEGGSRTDTQYF	TGTGCCAGCAGCTTAGAGGGCGGGAGTAGGACAGATACGCAGTATTTT
few	-	TRBV3-1	TRBJ1-2	CASSQARGRVGYTF	TGTGCCAGCAGCCAAGCGAGGGGTAGGGTGGGCTACACCTTC
few	-	TRBV5-1	TRBJ2-5	CASSRTIEETQYF	TGCGCCAGCAGCCGTACGATTGAAGAGACCCAGTACTTC
-	-	TRBV7-9	TRBJ1-6	CASSQTEAPNSPLHF	TGTGCCAGCAGCCAGACGGAGGCGCCGAATTCACCCCTCCACTTT
-	-	TRBV28	TRBJ1-6	CASKTGLDSPLHF	TGTGCCAGCAAAACAGGGCTGGATTCACCCCTCCACTTT
few	-	TRBV24-1	TRBJ1-4	CATSDPGAVDEKLFF	TGTGCCACCAGTGATCCAGGGGCGGTGGATGAAAAACTGTTTTTT